The 3 T cell receptor beta chains given below trace back to one sample, sequenced in a study of human T cells and chemical hapten exposure. Stated time point: pre-sensitization, week 0. Treatment of the sample: therapeutic diphenylcyclopropenone sensitization with weekly scalp DPC. TCRdb reanalysed the RACE reads using MiXCR and keeps one entry per CDR3 protein. The sample includes 380,000 or so distinct CDR3 sequences, around 5% of them seen just once. The sequenced sample was whole blood, obtained in connection with sensitization to the hapten diphenylcyclopropenone (DPC). All receptors derive from a young woman with alopecia areata. Some clones in this sample may be carry-over from other donors' samples.

The chain uses TRBV5-5 and TRBJ2-7, with TRBD1 identical over 8 bases. This CDR3 contains 15 residues. The ends lost 4 bases at V and 3 bases at J; junction bases unmatched: 9. Germline CDR1 reads SGHKS; CDR2 reads YYEKEE (reference sequence). In DNA, the CDR3 is TGTGCCAGCAGCCTGGACAGGGCGGTCTTCTACGAGCAGTACTTC. Amino acid sequence: CASSLDRAVFYEQYF.

On this clonotype: Given a much more abundant clone one base away, this may be a read error. The J gene is TRBJ2-7, the V gene TRBV15; D not resolved. The germline gives CDR1 LNHNV, CDR2 YYDKDF (reference sequence). The CDR3 loop spans 12 amino acids. The CDR3 is CATSRGFDELYF. The CDR3 DNA follows: TGTGCCACCAGCAGAGGCTTTGACGAGCTGTACTTC.

The table lists this clonotype with many counts. V is TRBV28 and J is TRBJ1-3, with a possible D match to TRBD1 (5 bases). The CDR3 has 14 residues. Germline V lookup: CDR1 MDHEN, CDR2 SYDVKM. Trimming stripped 7 bases from V and 4 bases from J, with 14 bases between. The CDR3 sequence: CASTLGVAGNTIYF. CDR3 in DNA: TGTGCCAGCACCCTAGGGGTCGCGGGAAACACCATATATTTT.